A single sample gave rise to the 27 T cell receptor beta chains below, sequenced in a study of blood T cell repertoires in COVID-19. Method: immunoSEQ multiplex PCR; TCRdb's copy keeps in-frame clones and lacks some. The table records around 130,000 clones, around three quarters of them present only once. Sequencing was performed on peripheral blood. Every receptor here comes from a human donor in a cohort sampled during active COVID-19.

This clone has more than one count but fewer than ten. The CDR3 DNA follows: TGTGCCAGCAGCGCCCGGGACAGAGTTAATGAAAAACTGTTTTTT. Translation: CASSARDRVNEKLFF. The V gene is TRBV4-2, the J gene TRBJ1-4, with 7 bases matching TRBD1. Germline loops: CDR1 LGHNA, CDR2 YNFKEQ. V shed 5 bases, J shed 4 bases, and the junction held 7 bases outside the gene matches. This CDR3 is built from 15 residues.

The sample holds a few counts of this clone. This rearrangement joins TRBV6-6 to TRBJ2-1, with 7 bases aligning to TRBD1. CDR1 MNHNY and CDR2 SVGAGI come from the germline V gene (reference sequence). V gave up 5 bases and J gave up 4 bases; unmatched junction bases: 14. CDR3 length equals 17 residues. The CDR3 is CASSQTGPREEYNEQFF. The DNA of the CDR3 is TGTGCCAGCAGTCAGACAGGGCCAAGGGAAGAATACAATGAGCAGTTCTTC.

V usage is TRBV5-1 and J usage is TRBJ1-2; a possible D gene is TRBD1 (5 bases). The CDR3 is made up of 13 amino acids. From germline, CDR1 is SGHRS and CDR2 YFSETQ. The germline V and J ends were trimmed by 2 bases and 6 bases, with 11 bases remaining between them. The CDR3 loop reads CASSFLQGDGYTF. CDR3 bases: TGCGCCAGCAGCTTCCTTCAGGGCGATGGCTACACCTTC.

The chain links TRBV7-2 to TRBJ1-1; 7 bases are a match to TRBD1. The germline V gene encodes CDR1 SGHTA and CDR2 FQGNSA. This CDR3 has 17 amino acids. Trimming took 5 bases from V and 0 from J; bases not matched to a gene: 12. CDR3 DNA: TGTGCCAGCAGCCCGCCGGGACAGACAAGCTTGAACACTGAAGCTTTCTTT. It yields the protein CASSPPGQTSLNTEAFF.

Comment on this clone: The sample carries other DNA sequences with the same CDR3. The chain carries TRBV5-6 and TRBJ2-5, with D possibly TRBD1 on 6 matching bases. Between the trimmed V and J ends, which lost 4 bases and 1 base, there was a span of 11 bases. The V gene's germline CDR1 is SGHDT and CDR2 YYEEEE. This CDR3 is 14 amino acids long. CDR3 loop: CASSGTGSQETQYF. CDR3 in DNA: TGTGCCAGCAGCGGTACAGGGAGCCAAGAGACCCAGTACTTC.

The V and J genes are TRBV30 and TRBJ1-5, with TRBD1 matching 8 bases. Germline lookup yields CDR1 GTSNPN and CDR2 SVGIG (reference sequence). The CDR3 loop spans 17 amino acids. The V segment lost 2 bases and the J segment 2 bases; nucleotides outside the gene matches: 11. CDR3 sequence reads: CAWSTSRGPLGNQPQHF. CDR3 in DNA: TGTGCCTGGAGTACTTCCAGGGGGCCCCTGGGCAATCAGCCCCAGCATTTT.

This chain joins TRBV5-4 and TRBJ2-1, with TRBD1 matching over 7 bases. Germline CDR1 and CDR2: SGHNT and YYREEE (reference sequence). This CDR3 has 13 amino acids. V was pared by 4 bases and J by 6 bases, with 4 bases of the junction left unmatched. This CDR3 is CASSPTGFNEQFF. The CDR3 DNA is TGTGCCAGCAGCCCGACAGGGTTCAATGAGCAGTTCTTC.

The CDR3 loop is CASSDIAGTSYNEQFF. Written as DNA, the CDR3 is TGTGCCAGCAGCGATATAGCGGGGACCTCCTACAATGAGCAGTTCTTC. The V gene is TRBV9, the J gene TRBJ2-1, with 8 bases aligning to TRBD2. The V gene end was trimmed by 3 bases and the J gene end by 0 bases; junction bases not matched to a gene: 5. Germline CDR1 and CDR2: SGDLS and YYNGEE. The CDR3 loop spans 16 amino acids.

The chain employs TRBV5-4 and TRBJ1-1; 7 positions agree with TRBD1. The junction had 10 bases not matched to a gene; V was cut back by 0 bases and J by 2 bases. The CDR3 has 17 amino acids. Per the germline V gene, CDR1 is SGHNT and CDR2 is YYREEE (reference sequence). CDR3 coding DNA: TGTGCCAGCAGCTTGGGGGTTACAGGGGTGGGTAACACTGAAGCTTTCTTT. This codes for CASSLGVTGVGNTEAFF. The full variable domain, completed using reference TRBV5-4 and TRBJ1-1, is ETGVTQSPTHLIKTRGQQVTLRCSSQSGHNTVSWYQQALGQGPQFIFQYYREEENGRGNFPPRFSGLQFPNYSSELNVNALELDDSALYLCASSLGVTGVGNTEAFFGQGTRLTVV.

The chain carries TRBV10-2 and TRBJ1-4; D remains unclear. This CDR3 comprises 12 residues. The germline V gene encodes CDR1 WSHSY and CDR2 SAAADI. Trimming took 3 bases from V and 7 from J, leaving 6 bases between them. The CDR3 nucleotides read TGCGCCAGCAGTGAACGAGTTGAAAAACTGTTTTTT. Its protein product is CASSERVEKLFF.

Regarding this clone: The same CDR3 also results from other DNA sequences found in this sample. The CDR3 loop is CASSEDRGLTDTQYF. Here the CDR3 DNA reads TGTGCCAGCAGTGAGGACAGGGGGCTAACAGATACGCAGTATTTT. This chain uses TRBV2 with TRBJ2-3, with TRBD1 matching 11 bases. This CDR3 is built from 15 residues. The junction had 2 bases not matched to a gene; V was cut back by 3 bases and J by 3 bases. CDR1 and CDR2 from the germline V gene are SNHLY and FYNNEI.

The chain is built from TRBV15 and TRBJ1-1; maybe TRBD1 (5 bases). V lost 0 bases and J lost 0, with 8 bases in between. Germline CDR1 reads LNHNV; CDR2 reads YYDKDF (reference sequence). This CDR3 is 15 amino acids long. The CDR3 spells CATSRERGMNTEAFF. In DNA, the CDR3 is TGTGCCACCAGCAGAGAAAGGGGAATGAACACTGAAGCTTTCTTT.

The CDR3 nucleotides read TGTGCCTGGAGTTCCCTCGACGAGCAGTACTTC. It translates to CAWSSLDEQYF. V and J are TRBV30 and TRBJ2-7; D gene uncertain. The CDR3 covers 11 residues. The V and J ends lost 2 bases and 5 bases respectively, with 7 bases between them. The germline CDR1 and CDR2 sequences are GTSNPN and SVGIG (reference sequence).

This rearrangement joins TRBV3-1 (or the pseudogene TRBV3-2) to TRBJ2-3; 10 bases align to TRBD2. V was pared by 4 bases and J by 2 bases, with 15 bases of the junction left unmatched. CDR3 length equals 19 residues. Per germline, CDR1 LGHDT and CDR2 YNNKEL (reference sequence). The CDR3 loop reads CASSPELQTSGVYTDTQYF. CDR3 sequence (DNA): TGTGCCAGCAGCCCCGAACTACAAACTAGCGGGGTTTACACAGATACGCAGTATTTT.

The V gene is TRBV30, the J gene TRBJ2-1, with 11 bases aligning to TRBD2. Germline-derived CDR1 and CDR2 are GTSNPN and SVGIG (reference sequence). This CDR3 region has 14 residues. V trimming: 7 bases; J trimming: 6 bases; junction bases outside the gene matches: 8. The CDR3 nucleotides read TGTGCCTACAGGGGGACTAGCGGTTCCAATGAGCAGTTCTTC. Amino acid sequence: CAYRGTSGSNEQFF. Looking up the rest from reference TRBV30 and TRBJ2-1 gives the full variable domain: SQTIHQWPATLVQPVGSPLSLECTVEGTSNPNLYWYRQAAGRGLQLLFYSVGIGQISSEVPQNLSASRPQDRQFILSSKKLLLSDSGFYLCAYRGTSGSNEQFFGPGTRLTVL.

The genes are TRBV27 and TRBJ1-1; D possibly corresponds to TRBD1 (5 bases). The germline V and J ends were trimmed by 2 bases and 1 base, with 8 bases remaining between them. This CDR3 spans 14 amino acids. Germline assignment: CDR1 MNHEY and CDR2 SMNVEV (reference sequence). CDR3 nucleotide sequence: TGTGCCAGCAGTTTAAGACAGCAGAACACTGAAGCTTTCTTT. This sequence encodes CASSLRQQNTEAFF.

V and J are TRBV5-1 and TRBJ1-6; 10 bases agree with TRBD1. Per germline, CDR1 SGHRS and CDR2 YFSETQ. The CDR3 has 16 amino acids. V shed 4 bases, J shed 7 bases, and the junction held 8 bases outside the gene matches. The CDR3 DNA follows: TGCGCCAGCAGCGCGGGACTGGGACAGGGGAATTCACCCCTCCACTTT. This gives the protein CASSAGLGQGNSPLHF.

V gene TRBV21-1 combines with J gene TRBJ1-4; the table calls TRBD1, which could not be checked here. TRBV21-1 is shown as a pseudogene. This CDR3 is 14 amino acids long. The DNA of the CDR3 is TGTGCCAGCAACCCAAGACACGAAAATGAAAAACTGTTTTTT. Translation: CASNPRHENEKLFF.

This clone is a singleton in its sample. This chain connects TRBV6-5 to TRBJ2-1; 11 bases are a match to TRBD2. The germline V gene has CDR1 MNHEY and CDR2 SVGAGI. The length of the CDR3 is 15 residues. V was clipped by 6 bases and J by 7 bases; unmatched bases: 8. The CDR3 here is CASRHLAGGSNEQFF. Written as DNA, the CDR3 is TGTGCCAGCAGGCACCTAGCGGGGGGTTCGAATGAGCAGTTCTTC.

The CDR3 nucleotides are TGTGCCAGCAACTTCCGGCGGAGCCCCTACGAGCAGTACTTC. This gives the protein CASNFRRSPYEQYF. The chain links TRBV7-2 to TRBJ2-7, with D unresolved. Trimming cost V 7 bases and J 2 bases, with 15 bases left between them. Germline loops: CDR1 SGHTA, CDR2 FQGNSA. This CDR3 has 14 amino acids.

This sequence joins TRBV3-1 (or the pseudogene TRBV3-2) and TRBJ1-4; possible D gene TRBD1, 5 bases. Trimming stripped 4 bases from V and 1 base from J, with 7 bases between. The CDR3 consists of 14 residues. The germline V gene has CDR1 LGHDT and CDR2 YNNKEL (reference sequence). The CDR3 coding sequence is TGTGCCAGCAGCCTGGGGGGAACTAATGAAAAACTGTTTTTT. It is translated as CASSLGGTNEKLFF.

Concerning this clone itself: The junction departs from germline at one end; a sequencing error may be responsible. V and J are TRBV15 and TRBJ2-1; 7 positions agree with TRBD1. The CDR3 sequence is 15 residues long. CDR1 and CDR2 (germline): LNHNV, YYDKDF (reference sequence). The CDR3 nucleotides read TGTGCCACCAGCGGAGACAGGGAAGCCTACAATGAGCAGTTCTTC. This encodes CATSGDREAYNEQFF.

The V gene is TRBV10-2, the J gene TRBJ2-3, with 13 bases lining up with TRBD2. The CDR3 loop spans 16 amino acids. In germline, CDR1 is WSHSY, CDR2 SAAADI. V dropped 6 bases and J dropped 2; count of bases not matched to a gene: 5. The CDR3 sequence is CASSRTSGGHTDTQYF. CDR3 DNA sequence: TGCGCCAGCAGCCGGACTAGCGGGGGCCACACAGATACGCAGTATTTT.

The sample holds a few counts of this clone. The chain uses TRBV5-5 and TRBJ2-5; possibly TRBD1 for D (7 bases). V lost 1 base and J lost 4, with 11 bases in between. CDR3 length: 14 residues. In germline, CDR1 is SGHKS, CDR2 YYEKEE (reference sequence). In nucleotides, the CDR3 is TGTGCCAGCAGCTTGCCCCAGGGGGGAGAGACCCAGTACTTC. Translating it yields CASSLPQGGETQYF.

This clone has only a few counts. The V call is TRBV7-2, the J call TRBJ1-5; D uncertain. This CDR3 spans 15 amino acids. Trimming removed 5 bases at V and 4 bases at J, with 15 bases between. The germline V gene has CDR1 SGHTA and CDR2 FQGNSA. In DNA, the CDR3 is TGTGCCAGCAGCCCGGCCAATGACGGGAATCAGCCCCAGCATTTT. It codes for CASSPANDGNQPQHF.

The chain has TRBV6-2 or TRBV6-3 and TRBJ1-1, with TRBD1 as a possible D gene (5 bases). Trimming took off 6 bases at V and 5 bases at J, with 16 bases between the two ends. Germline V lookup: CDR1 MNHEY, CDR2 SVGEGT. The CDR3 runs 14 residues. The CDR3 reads CASRYAGGGTEAFF. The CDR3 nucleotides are TGTGCCAGCAGGTACGCCGGGGGAGGAACTGAAGCTTTCTTT.

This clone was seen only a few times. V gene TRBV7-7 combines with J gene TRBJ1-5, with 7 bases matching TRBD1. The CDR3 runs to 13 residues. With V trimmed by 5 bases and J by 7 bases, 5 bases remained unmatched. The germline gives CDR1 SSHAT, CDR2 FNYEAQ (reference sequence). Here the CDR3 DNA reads TGTGCCAGCAGCCGGGACAGAGGACAGCCCCAGCATTTT. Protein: CASSRDRGQPQHF.